A single sample gave rise to the 24 T cell receptor beta chains below, sequenced in a study of blood T cell repertoires in COVID-19. Only in-frame clones appear in the TCRdb table, and some are missing; sequencing was by immunoSEQ multiplex PCR. The sample has more than 80,000 clones, 75% to 90% seen once. The source material was peripheral blood. These receptor sequences come from an elderly man with acute or convalescent COVID-19.

This chain links TRBV28 with TRBJ2-1; D might be TRBD2 (5 bases). CDR1 MDHEN and CDR2 SYDVKM come from the germline V gene. This CDR3 comprises 13 residues. With 10 bases removed from V and 0 bases from J, the gap between germline ends came to 10 bases. The CDR3 nucleotides are TGTGCCATCCAGCGGAACTCCTACAATGAGCAGTTCTTC. The encoded protein is CAIQRNSYNEQFF.

This chain connects TRBV4-3 to TRBJ2-3; tentative D call: TRBD2 (6 bases). The CDR3 has 15 residues. V was shortened by 1 base and J by 2 bases, with 10 bases between the two germline ends. Germline assignment: CDR1 LGHNA and CDR2 YSLEER. The DNA for the CDR3 is TGCGCCAGCAGCCAAGGCGCGGGACCCACAGATACGCAGTATTTT. It yields the protein CASSQGAGPTDTQYF.

The genes are TRBV6-2 or TRBV6-3 and TRBJ2-7, with TRBD1 matching 9 bases. Per germline, CDR1 MNHEY and CDR2 SVGEGT. The CDR3 has 16 residues. J lost 7 bases, V lost 4 bases, and 14 bases had no gene match. The CDR3 protein is CASSSATDRGLGEQYF. The CDR3 DNA is TGTGCCAGCAGTTCCGCAACCGACAGGGGGTTGGGAGAGCAGTACTTC.

The rearrangement uses TRBV7-6 and TRBJ2-7; maybe TRBD2 (6 bases). The CDR3 extends over 14 amino acids. V lost 1 base and J lost 5, with 12 bases in between. The germline V gene has CDR1 SGHVS and CDR2 FNYEAQ. Written as DNA, the CDR3 is TGTGCCAGCAGCTTAGTGGGGGGTTTCGACGAGCAGTACTTC. This encodes CASSLVGGFDEQYF.

This chain links TRBV12-3 or TRBV12-4 with TRBJ2-1, with D maybe TRBD2 (5 bases). V lost 4 bases and J 8 bases, leaving 6 bases between the germline ends. This CDR3 is 11 amino acids long. CDR3 nucleotides: TGTGCCAGCAGTTGGGGAGATGAGCAGTTCTTC. Amino acid sequence: CASSWGDEQFF.

The V gene is TRBV7-3, the J gene TRBJ1-6; D is ambiguous. In germline, CDR1 is SGHTA, CDR2 FQGTGA. V was shortened by 1 base and J by 5 bases, with 6 bases between the two germline ends. This CDR3 spans 14 amino acids. DNA of the CDR3: TGTGCCAGCAGCTTAAGGAGCGATAATTCACCCCTCCACTTT. It codes for CASSLRSDNSPLHF.

The chain joins TRBV10-3 to TRBJ1-6; TRBD1 is a possible D gene (6 bases). Per germline, CDR1 ENHRY and CDR2 SYGVKD. The V end lost 8 bases, the J end lost 7 bases, and 18 bases lay between the germline ends. This CDR3 region has 15 residues. The DNA for the CDR3 is TGTGCCATCGCTGGATCGGACAGCGGCAATTCACCCCTCCACTTT. Its protein is CAIAGSDSGNSPLHF.

The chain links TRBV5-4 to TRBJ1-3; D gene unclear. Germline CDR1 reads SGHNT; CDR2 reads YYREEE (reference sequence). With 1 base removed from V and 0 bases from J, the gap between germline ends came to 8 bases. This CDR3 spans 15 amino acids. The DNA of the CDR3 is TGTGCCAGCAGCTTGATCGGGAACTCTGGAAACACCATATATTTT. This sequence encodes CASSLIGNSGNTIYF.

V is TRBV28 and J is TRBJ1-2; D unclear. The V gene lost 6 bases and the J gene lost 0 bases, with 5 bases spanning the gap. The germline gives CDR1 MDHEN, CDR2 SYDVKM. This CDR3 region has 12 residues. The CDR3 DNA reads TGTGCCAGCAGACAATCTAACTATGGCTACACCTTC. Protein sequence: CASRQSNYGYTF.

This clone was seen once. The CDR3 region is CASNLVASNEQFF. CDR3 DNA: TGTGCCAGCAACCTGGTGGCTAGTAATGAGCAGTTCTTC. The chain combines TRBV5-6 with TRBJ2-1; D remains unclear. The CDR3 covers 13 residues. Germline V gives CDR1 SGHDT, CDR2 YYEEEE. The ends were cut back, 6 bases at V and 7 bases at J, with 14 bases in the middle.

This clone has just one count. This chain links TRBV18 with TRBJ2-7; 11 nucleotides line up with TRBD2. The CDR3 runs to 17 residues. V trimming: 2 bases; J trimming: 2 bases; junction bases outside the gene matches: 8. CDR1 and CDR2 from the germline V gene are KGHSH and LQKENI. In DNA, the CDR3 is TGTGCCAGCTCACCATTCACTAGCGGGAGCTCAACCTACGAGCAGTACTTC. Translating it yields CASSPFTSGSSTYEQYF.

The V call is TRBV30, the J call TRBJ2-3; 8 positions match TRBD1. Germline assignment: CDR1 GTSNPN and CDR2 SVGIG (reference sequence). The V segment lost 1 base and the J segment 4 bases; nucleotides outside the gene matches: 4. CDR3 length: 14 amino acids. The CDR3 bases are TGTGCCTGGAGTGCCGGACAGGGCGCAGATACGCAGTATTTT. Its translation: CAWSAGQGADTQYF. The full variable domain, its missing parts supplied by reference TRBV30 and TRBJ2-3, is SQTIHQWPATLVQPVGSPLSLECTVEGTSNPNLYWYRQAAGRGLQLLFYSVGIGQISSEVPQNLSASRPQDRQFILSSKKLLLSDSGFYLCAWSAGQGADTQYFGPGTRLTVL.

The chain links TRBV14 to TRBJ1-2; 8 nucleotides line up with TRBD1. CDR1 is SGHDN and CDR2 is FVKESK in the germline V gene. This CDR3 has 12 residues. J gave up 8 bases and V 7 bases, and 6 bases lay outside the gene matches. The chain's CDR3 is CASTTAGGGYTF. As DNA, the CDR3 is TGTGCCAGCACCACCGCAGGGGGCGGCTACACCTTC.

The V gene is TRBV18, the J gene TRBJ1-2; 8 bases agree with TRBD1. CDR3 length: 13 residues. V was pared by 3 bases and J by 6 bases, with 3 bases of the junction left unmatched. From germline, CDR1 is KGHSH and CDR2 LQKENI. The CDR3 loop is CASSPSGGDGYTF. CDR3 DNA: TGTGCCAGCTCACCTTCAGGGGGCGATGGCTACACCTTC. The whole variable domain, filled in from reference TRBV18 and TRBJ1-2, reads NAGVMQNPRHLVRRRGQEARLRCSPMKGHSHVYWYRQLPEEGLKFMVYLQKENIIDESGMPKERFSAEFPKEGPSILRIQQVVRGDSAAYFCASSPSGGDGYTFGSGTRLTVV.

The chain has TRBV5-8 and TRBJ2-3; weak D call: TRBD2 (6 bases). The length of the CDR3 is 15 residues. The ends were cut back, 2 bases at V and 1 base at J, with 11 bases in the middle. Germline assignment: CDR1 SGHTS and CDR2 YDEGEE. The CDR3 spells CASSFQLARTDTQYF. In DNA form, the CDR3 reads TGTGCCAGCAGCTTTCAACTAGCCCGCACAGATACGCAGTATTTT.

The V and J genes are TRBV5-5 and TRBJ2-3; 13 bases match TRBD2. The junction had 5 bases not matched to a gene; V was cut back by 0 bases and J by 7 bases. The germline CDR1 and CDR2 sequences are SGHKS and YYEKEE (reference sequence). The CDR3 has 16 amino acids. CDR3 DNA: TGTGCCAGCAGCTTGGAGGGGACTAGCGGGACGTATACGCAGTATTTT. This gives the protein CASSLEGTSGTYTQYF.

Points on this clone: A read error may produce the germline difference seen at one junction end. V gene TRBV7-7 combines with J gene TRBJ2-1; D remains unclear. The CDR3 is 13 amino acids. In germline, CDR1 is SSHAT, CDR2 FNYEAQ (reference sequence). The CDR3 coding sequence is TGTGCTAGCAGCTTAGACATCTACAATGAGCAGTTCTTC. Translation gives CASSLDIYNEQFF.

The genes are TRBV9 and TRBJ2-1; perhaps TRBD2 as D (7 bases). The CDR3 contains 15 residues. Germline V gives CDR1 SGDLS, CDR2 YYNGEE. V lost 0 bases and J 6 bases, leaving 13 bases between the germline ends. The CDR3, as DNA: TGTGCCAGCAGCGTAGTGGGGGGGCCGCTCAATGAGCAGTTCTTC. Encoded protein: CASSVVGGPLNEQFF.

The chain uses TRBV5-4 and TRBJ2-7; 8 bases align to TRBD1. The CDR3 extends over 13 amino acids. Per the germline V gene, CDR1 is SGHNT and CDR2 is YYREEE (reference sequence). V trimming: 2 bases; J trimming: 5 bases; junction bases outside the gene matches: 3. For the CDR3, the DNA is TGTGCCAGCAGCTTCCAGGGGGCCCACGAGCAGTACTTC. It codes for CASSFQGAHEQYF. Based on the CDR3 plus reference TRBV5-4 and TRBJ2-7, the full variable domain is ETGVTQSPTHLIKTRGQQVTLRCSSQSGHNTVSWYQQALGQGPQFIFQYYREEENGRGNFPPRFSGLQFPNYSSELNVNALELDDSALYLCASSFQGAHEQYFGPGTRLTVT.

The chain links TRBV19 to TRBJ2-7; D possibly corresponds to TRBD1 (5 bases). The germline V and J ends were trimmed by 1 base and 1 base, with 8 bases remaining between them. The CDR3 covers 14 residues. Germline lookup yields CDR1 LNHDA and CDR2 SQIVND (reference sequence). The CDR3 loop is CASSIGRQSYEQYF. CDR3 nucleotide sequence: TGTGCCAGTAGTATAGGGAGACAGTCCTACGAGCAGTACTTC.

This chain uses TRBV7-2 with TRBJ1-4; a weak D match, TRBD1 (5 bases). The CDR3 runs to 16 residues. Trimming removed 1 base at V and 0 bases at J, with 9 bases between. Germline CDR1 SGHTA, CDR2 FQGNSA. CDR3 sequence reads: CASSLVSGATNEKLFF. The CDR3 DNA follows: TGTGCCAGCAGCTTAGTATCGGGGGCAACTAATGAAAAACTGTTTTTT.

The chain recombines TRBV27 with TRBJ2-7, with 9 positions matching TRBD1. With V trimmed by 0 bases and J by 6 bases, 6 bases remained unmatched. The CDR3 is made up of 15 amino acids. Germline lookup yields CDR1 MNHEY and CDR2 SMNVEV (reference sequence). CDR3 DNA: TGTGCCAGCAGTTTATCTGGGGGACAGGGAATCGAGCAGTACTTC. It codes for CASSLSGGQGIEQYF.

The V gene is TRBV6-5, the J gene TRBJ2-7, with D hard to call. The germline V and J ends were trimmed by 7 bases and 0 bases, with 16 bases remaining between them. CDR1 MNHEY and CDR2 SVGAGI come from the germline V gene. The length of the CDR3 is 15 residues. In nucleotides, the CDR3 is TGTGCCAGCACGGTTCCGTACCCCAACTCCTACGAGCAGTACTTC. Its translation: CASTVPYPNSYEQYF.

V and J are TRBV6-5 and TRBJ2-1; 8 nucleotides align to TRBD1. There are 13 residues in the CDR3. Trimming took 4 bases from V and 7 from J; bases not matched to a gene: 3. Germline values: CDR1 MNHEY, CDR2 SVGAGI. The CDR3 DNA sequence: TGTGCCAGCAGTTCTTACAGGGGGAATGAGCAGTTCTTC. This gives the protein CASSSYRGNEQFF.